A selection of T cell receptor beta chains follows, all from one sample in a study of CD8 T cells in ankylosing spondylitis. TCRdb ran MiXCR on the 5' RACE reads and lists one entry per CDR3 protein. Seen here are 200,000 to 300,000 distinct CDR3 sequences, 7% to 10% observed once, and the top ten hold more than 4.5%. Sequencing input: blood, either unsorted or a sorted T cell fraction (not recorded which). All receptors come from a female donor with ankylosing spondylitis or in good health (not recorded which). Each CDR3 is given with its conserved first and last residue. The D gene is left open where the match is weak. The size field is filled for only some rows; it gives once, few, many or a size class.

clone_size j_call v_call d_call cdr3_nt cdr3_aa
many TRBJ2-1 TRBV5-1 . TGCGCCAGCAGCTTGGCCGGAAACAATGAGCAGTTCTTC CASSLAGNNEQFF
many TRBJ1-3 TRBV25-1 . TGTGCCACCACGACGGCGGGGACTACTGGAAACACCATATATTTT CATTTAGTTGNTIYF
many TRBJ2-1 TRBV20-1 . TGCAGTGCTAGAGATACCCGCTTAGCTCAAACCCTTAGCTCCTACAATGAGCAGTTCTTC CSARDTRLAQTLSSYNEQFF
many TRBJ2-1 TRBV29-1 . TGCAGCGTTTCTACCTTTGACTACAATGAGCAGTTCTTC CSVSTFDYNEQFF
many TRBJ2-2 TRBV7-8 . TGTGCCAGCAGCCCAAGGGGTGGTAGCACCGGGGAGCTGTTTTTT CASSPRGGSTGELFF
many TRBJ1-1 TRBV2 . TGTGCCAGCTCAGCCAACACTGAAGCTTTCTTT CASSANTEAFF
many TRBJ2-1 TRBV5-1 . TGCGCCAGCAGTGCGGACTCGGGCAGGTATGAGCAGTTCTTC CASSADSGRYEQFF
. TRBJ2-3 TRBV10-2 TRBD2 TGCGCCAGCAAAGCGGGGGATACAGATACGCAGTATTTT CASKAGDTDTQYF
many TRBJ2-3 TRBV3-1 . TGTGCCAGCAGCAAGTGGCGTAGTGCTAGCACAGATACGCAGTATTTT CASSKWRSASTDTQYF
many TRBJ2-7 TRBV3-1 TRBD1 TGTGCCAGCAGTCCCGGGACAGGCCCACTCGAGCAGTACTTC CASSPGTGPLEQYF
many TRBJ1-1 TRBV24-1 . TGTGCCACCAGTGATTCCGCTTCAGGGGACACTGAAGCTTTCTTT CATSDSASGDTEAFF
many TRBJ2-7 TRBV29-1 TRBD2 TGCAGCGTTGACCCAGCGGGAGGTTTAGAGCAGTACTTC CSVDPAGGLEQYF
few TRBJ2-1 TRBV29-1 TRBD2 TGCAGCGTAGAGCCCATAGCGGGAGGGGAGGATGAGCAGTTCTTC CSVEPIAGGEDEQFF
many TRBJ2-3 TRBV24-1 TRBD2 TGTGCCACCAGTGATCGAAAGCGGGAGATTGTAGATACGCAGTATTTT CATSDRKREIVDTQYF
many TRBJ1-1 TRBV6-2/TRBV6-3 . TGTGCCAGCTCTACGGGCGGGGGAATGAACACTGAAGCTTTCTTT CASSTGGGMNTEAFF
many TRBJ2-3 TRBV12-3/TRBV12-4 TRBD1 TGTGCCAGCAGTCTCCCCCGGGACAGGGGGCGAGATACGCAGTATTTT CASSLPRDRGRDTQYF
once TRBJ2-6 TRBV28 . TGTACCAGCAGTCCGGACAGCTCTGGGGCCAACGTCCTGACTTTC CTSSPDSSGANVLTF
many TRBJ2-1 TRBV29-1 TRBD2 TGCAGCGCAGGGACTAGCGGCTCCTACAATGAGCAGTTCTTC CSAGTSGSYNEQFF
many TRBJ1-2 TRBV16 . TGTGCCAGCAGCCAACGCGGGGACTATGGCTACACCTTC CASSQRGDYGYTF
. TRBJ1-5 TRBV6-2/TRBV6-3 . TGTGCCAGCAGTTACCGGGTAGGGCGCAATCAGCCCCAGCATTTT CASSYRVGRNQPQHF
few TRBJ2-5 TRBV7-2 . TGTGCCAGCAGCTTAGGGGGATCACAAACGGAGACCCAGTACTTC CASSLGGSQTETQYF
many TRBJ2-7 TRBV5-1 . TGCGCCAGCAGCTTGACAGGGAGCGAGCAGTACTTC CASSLTGSEQYF
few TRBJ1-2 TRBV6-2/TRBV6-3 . TGTGCCAGCAGTTACTCGCAGCACTATGGCTACACCTTC CASSYSQHYGYTF
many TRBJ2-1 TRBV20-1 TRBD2 TGCAGTGCCCCGGGCGGGGGAGATTACAATGAGCAGTTCTTC CSAPGGGDYNEQFF
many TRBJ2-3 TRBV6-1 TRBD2 TGTGCCAGCAGTGAACCGGCGGGGCGGGAGTACTTTCGTAATACGCAGTATTTT CASSEPAGREYFRNTQYF
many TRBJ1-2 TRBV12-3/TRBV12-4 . TGTGCCAGCAGTTTCGACGGCTATGGCTACACCTTC CASSFDGYGYTF
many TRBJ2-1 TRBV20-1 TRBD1 TGCAGTGTCCGACTCCGGGACAGGGGGGGAAATGAGCAGTTCTTC CSVRLRDRGGNEQFF
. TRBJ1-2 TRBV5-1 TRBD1 TGCGCCAGCAGCGCGGACAGGCGGGGCTACACCTTC CASSADRRGYTF
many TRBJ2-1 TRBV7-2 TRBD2 TGTGCCAGCAGCCCCTCAGCGGGAGCGTACAATGAGCAGTTCTTC CASSPSAGAYNEQFF
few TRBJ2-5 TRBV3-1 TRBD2 TGTACCAGCAGTCTCCGGCGACTAGCGGGAGGGTGGGGAGAGACCCAGTACTTC CTSSLRRLAGGWGETQYF
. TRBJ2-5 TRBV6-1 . TGTGCCAGCAGCCGTGGGGCCGCCGTAGAGACCCAGTACTTC CASSRGAAVETQYF
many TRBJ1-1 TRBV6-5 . TGTGCCAGCCGGGGGATGGGGACTGAAGCTTTCTTT CASRGMGTEAFF
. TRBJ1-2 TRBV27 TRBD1 TGTGCCAGCAGTGCAGGACAGGGACGGCTTAACTATGGCTACACCTTC CASSAGQGRLNYGYTF
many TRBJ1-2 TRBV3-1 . TGTGCCAGCAGCCAAGGGGGAGGCTACACCTTC CASSQGGGYTF
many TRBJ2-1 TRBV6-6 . TGTGCCAGCAGTTACAACGGGTACAATGAGCAGTTCTTC CASSYNGYNEQFF
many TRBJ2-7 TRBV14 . TGTGCCAGCAGCCAAGCGAGCGAGCAGTACTTC CASSQASEQYF
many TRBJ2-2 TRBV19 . TGTGCCAGTAGTACCTCAGGGGTCACCGGGGAGCTGTTTTTT CASSTSGVTGELFF
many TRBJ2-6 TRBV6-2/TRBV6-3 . TGTGCCAGCACGACCCTCGCCGGGACCGCAATCTCTGGGGCCAACGTCCTGACTTTC CASTTLAGTAISGANVLTF
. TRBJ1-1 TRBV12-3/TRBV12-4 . TGTGCCAGCAGCCCAGTGGTGGAAACTTTCTTT CASSPVVETFF
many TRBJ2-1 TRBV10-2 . TGCGCCGCAAGGGACACAATCCTGGGGAATGAGCAGTTCTTC CAARDTILGNEQFF
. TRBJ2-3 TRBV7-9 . TGTGCCAGCAGCTCCTTCCCTTGGCGGCCTCGCACAGATACGCAGTATTTT CASSSFPWRPRTDTQYF
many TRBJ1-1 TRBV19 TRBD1 TGTGCCAGTAGTACGTACAGGGGAAGGACTGAAGCTTTCTTT CASSTYRGRTEAFF
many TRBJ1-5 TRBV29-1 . TGCAGCGTTGTCCAATCAACAGGGCTGAGCCAGCCCCAGCATTTT CSVVQSTGLSQPQHF
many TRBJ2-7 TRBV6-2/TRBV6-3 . TGTGCCAGCACCCCCGGAGGCTTACAGGAGCAGTACTTC CASTPGGLQEQYF
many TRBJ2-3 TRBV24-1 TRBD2 TGTGCCACCAGTGCCAAGCGGGATACAGATACGCAGTATTTT CATSAKRDTDTQYF
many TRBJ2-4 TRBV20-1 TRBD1 TGCAGTGCTTCCGGGACAGGGGGTTTACGAAGCCCCAACATTCAGTACTTC CSASGTGGLRSPNIQYF
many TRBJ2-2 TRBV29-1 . TGCAGCGTTGAAGAAGCACGTTCCCAAGGCGGGGAGCTGTTTTTT CSVEEARSQGGELFF
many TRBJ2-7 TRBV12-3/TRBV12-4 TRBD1 TGTGCCACCGGACAGGGCTACGAGCAGTACTTC CATGQGYEQYF
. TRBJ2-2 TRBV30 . TGTGCCTGGAGGACAGCGAACACCGGGGAGCTGTTTTTT CAWRTANTGELFF
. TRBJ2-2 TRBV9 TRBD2 TGTGCCAGCAGCACTAGCGGGAGGGCCGGCGGGGAGCTGTTTTTT CASSTSGRAGGELFF
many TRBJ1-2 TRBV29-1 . TGCAGCGTTGAAAGAAGGGGGGGCTGCACCTTC CSVERRGGCTF
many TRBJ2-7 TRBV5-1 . TGCGCCAGCAGCTTGGAGGGTCTCGAGCAGTACTTC CASSLEGLEQYF
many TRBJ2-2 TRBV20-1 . TGCAGTGCTCCCCCGGGGGAGAACACCGGGGAGCTGTTTTTT CSAPPGENTGELFF
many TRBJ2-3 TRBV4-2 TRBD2 TGTGCCAGCACACGAGGTGGGCTAGCGGGCACAGATACGCAGTATTTT CASTRGGLAGTDTQYF
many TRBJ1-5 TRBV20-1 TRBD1 TGCAGTGCTGTACAGGGGTTCAATCAGCCCCAGCATTTT CSAVQGFNQPQHF
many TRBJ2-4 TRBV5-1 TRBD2 TGCGCCAGCAGCTTGAAGGCTAGCGGGAGGAGGGACATTCAGTACTTC CASSLKASGRRDIQYF
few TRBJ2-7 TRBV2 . TGTGCCAGCAATAGACCTCCCTACGAGCAGTACTTC CASNRPPYEQYF
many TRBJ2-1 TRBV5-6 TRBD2 TGTGCCAGCCATATGCGGGACTACCCACTGGATGAGCAGTTCTTC CASHMRDYPLDEQFF
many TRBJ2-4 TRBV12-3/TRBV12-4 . TGTGCCAGCAGTTTCCTGACTGCCGAGGAAAACATTCAGTACTTC CASSFLTAEENIQYF